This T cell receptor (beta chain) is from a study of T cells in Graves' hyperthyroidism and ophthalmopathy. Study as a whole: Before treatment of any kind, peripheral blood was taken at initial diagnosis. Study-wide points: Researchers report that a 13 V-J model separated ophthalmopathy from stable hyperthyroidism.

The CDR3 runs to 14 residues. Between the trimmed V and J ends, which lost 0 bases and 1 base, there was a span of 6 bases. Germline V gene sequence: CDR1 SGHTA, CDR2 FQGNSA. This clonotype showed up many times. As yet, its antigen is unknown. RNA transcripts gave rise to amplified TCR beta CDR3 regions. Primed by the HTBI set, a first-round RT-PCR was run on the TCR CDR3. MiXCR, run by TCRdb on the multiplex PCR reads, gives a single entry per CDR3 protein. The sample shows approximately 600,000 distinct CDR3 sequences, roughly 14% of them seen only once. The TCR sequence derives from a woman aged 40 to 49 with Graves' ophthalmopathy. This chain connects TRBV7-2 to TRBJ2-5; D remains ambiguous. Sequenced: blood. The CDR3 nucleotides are TGTGCCAGCAGCTTAGCCAGGTTCCAAGAGACCCAGTACTTC. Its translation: CASSLARFQETQYF.